This T cell receptor beta chain was obtained from a study of OX40 agonist ivuxolimab in advanced cancers. The method was immunoSEQ multiplex PCR; TCRdb's version includes in-frame clones alone and lacks a portion of them. The sample includes approximately 89,000 clones, roughly 90% of them seen just once. Germline lookup yields CDR1 MNHNS and CDR2 SASEGT. V was trimmed by 7 bases and J by 3 bases, leaving 16 bases between them. The CDR3 spans 14 residues. The specimen comprised CD4+ or CD8+ T cells sorted from blood, sampled in a trial of the OX40 agonist ivuxolimab. The clonotype originates from an adult with an advanced solid tumor such as melanoma, head and neck, liver or kidney cancer. The chain joins TRBV6-1 to TRBJ2-7; D unresolved. Written as DNA, the CDR3 is TGTGCCAGCAAACAGACACGGGTTGTCTACGAGCAGTACTTC. It codes for CASKQTRVVYEQYF.